This T cell receptor (beta chain) is drawn from a study of cytomegalovirus exposure and HLA in healthy donors (dated by TCRdb to 2016 to 2017). Study-wide context: An earlier analysis of some 600 of the donors reported 276 Gb of sequence data and approximately 120 million unique TCR beta sequences obtained from about 179 million T cells. About 310 gigabases of sequencing data and some 85 million unique TCR sequences were included in an early release covering roughly 600 HLA-typed donors. The genetic ancestry cluster associated with self-reported Caucasian donors included 81% of the roughly 390 genotyped donors. The study was designed to test whether signatures of past pathogen exposure could be identified by cataloging public T cell receptors. The study profiled the T cell repertoires of hundreds of subjects by immunosequencing and related them to cytomegalovirus serostatus. A separate validation cohort of over a hundred different subjects was used in addition to the roughly 640-subject first cohort. The study combined high-throughput TCR immunosequencing, statistical association of individual TCRs with disease status, and machine learning to predict cytomegalovirus infection status. A later analysis re-analyzed previously published TCR beta repertoires from roughly 630 donors and added high-resolution HLA genotyping to study TCR occurrence patterns. The later analysis used no new phenotypic data to find candidate immune exposures, relying instead on TCR beta sequences and their occurrence across donors. To decide whether each TCR beta V gene segment behaved as functional or pseudogenic, an earlier analysis of some 570 of the donors relied on high-throughput TCR beta sequencing. Donor age, sex, ethnicity and CMV serostatus were collected together with the repertoire data. Genome-wide SNP genotypes for about 65% of the 666 donors were used in a later genetic analysis, which treated that subset as a discovery cohort. Every repertoire in the discovery cohort had been generated on one and the same sequencing platform. Class I and class II HLA loci were covered by the typing at four-digit resolution. Typing coverage varied by locus: about 629-640 donors for A, B, C, DRB1 and DQB1; approximately 500 for DQA1; about 600 for DPA1; roughly 450 for DPB1. Because of strong linkage in the cohort, 5 or 6 DR-DQ haplotypes were treated as single units for association and clustering. On average, roughly 240,000 unique TCR beta nucleotide sequences were sequenced per donor among fewer than 500 genotyped donors of the cohort, with roughly 18% of those sequences being non-productive.

Summary of the overall study and its limitations: For the cohort, immune exposure information was limited to CMV serostatus. According to a later analysis, most CMV-associated TCR beta chains appeared to be HLA-restricted, and the HLA associations seemed to be driven largely by CMV exposure. Linkage disequilibrium might explain the correlated functional status among segregating V segments, but an unknown experimental factor could not be ruled out. A total of fewer than 200 TCR beta chains were listed by the study as associated with cytomegalovirus. Because counts were too low, roughly 18 rarely observed V segments, including chromosome 9 orphons, were left out of the earlier analysis of a few hundred of the donors. A later genetic analysis reported fewer N-insertions in productive TCRs among donors in an Asian-associated ancestry cluster than the roughly 700-donor mean. The classifier was reported to diagnose cytomegalovirus status with high specificity and sensitivity in both the original cohort and the validation cohort. It was suggested by the authors that the approach could potentially be generalized to other disease states and immunological phenotypes. A group of highly shared sequence variants was considered likely to be a technical artifact of the sequencing pipeline. A later analysis reported that several top co-occurrence clusters appeared linked to parvovirus B19, influenza, CMV and Epstein-Barr virus. The 87-base-pair reads could not distinguish some IMGT-functional V segments, including TRBV6-2 and TRBV6-3, so those segments were excluded. A later analysis found that HLA-associated TCR beta chains were more clonally expanded and had lower generation probabilities than equally common non-associated chains. An association between a missense DCLRE1C variant and V-gene and J-gene trimming of TCR beta chains was found in a later genetic analysis and replicated in an independent cohort. In a later analysis, the rate of TCR association differed among HLA loci, with DRB1 alleles having the most associated TCRs and HLA-C alleles having the fewest. Presence/absence analyses assumed roughly uniform sequencing depth across donors, an assumption that may not hold. Across donors, most TCR sequences were observed very rarely, whereas some public TCRs were present in many individuals. An earlier analysis of approximately 530 of the donors showed that most TCR beta V segments appeared in productive rearrangements either about 87% or about 30% of the time, which broadly matched IMGT annotations. In this cohort, only TCR beta chains were sequenced, and detectable features were limited by the absence of alpha or paired-chain data. Because HLA typing was missing for some donors at each locus, association tests included only the typed subset. In vitro tests confirmed that three of the cytomegalovirus-associated TCR beta chains recognize cytomegalovirus antigens. Specific HLA alleles were associated with 15,000 to 20,000 TCR beta sequences at a false discovery rate of 0.05 in a later analysis. When HLA alleles, especially DR and DQ, strongly co-occurred, TCR associations were difficult to assign to individual alleles. A further reported finding was that TCR beta sequences accurately predicted the HLA-A and HLA-B alleles for most subjects in the first cohort.

CDR1 and CDR2 are drawn from the germline V gene (reference sequence): GTSNPN, SVGIG. CDR3 length: 17 amino acids, cysteine to phenylalanine. The kept DNA is CDR3 alone, 51 bases in frame from the first base. Trimming costs V 2 bases and J 2 bases, and their ends lie 20 bases apart. The cohort comprised several hundred healthy bone marrow donors. At the time of sampling, every cohort member was nominally healthy, though immune exposures that went unrecorded were likely present. The donor was CMV seronegative and was included in the group of over 300 seronegative cohort members. Every donor gave a peripheral blood sample, and the peripheral blood mononuclear cells from that sample were used for TCR beta sequencing. The Qiagen DNeasy Blood Extraction Kit was used to extract genomic DNA from the blood cell samples. Library preparation used the immunoSEQ multiplex PCR assay. For the multiplex PCR, a mixture combining 60 forward primers for TCR Vbeta segments and 13 reverse primers for TCR Jbeta segments was used. The CDR3 region of rearranged TCR beta genes was amplified from genomic DNA with a multiplex PCR assay. Amplified TCR beta libraries were sequenced as 87-base-pair reads on the Illumina HiSeq System. On the authors' methods: A later analysis tallied around 80 million unique TCR beta chains across the 640 or so repertoires, and about 10 million of those chains were shared by two or more donors. Raw reads were error-corrected and collapsed into unique sequences with a nearest-neighbor algorithm that merged closely related sequences to remove PCR and sequencing errors. CDR3 sequences were aligned to IMGT reference sequences to assign V, D and J gene segments. For a sequence to be retained, a match of at least six nucleotides was required to both a V gene segment and a J gene segment. Rearrangements were called productive when the CDR3 lacked stop codons and stayed in frame with V and J; all others were non-productive. CDR3 was defined according to IMGT convention as the region running from the second conserved V-encoded cysteine to the conserved J-encoded phenylalanine. In an earlier analysis of more than 550 of the donors, sequences lacking an unambiguous match to a single V gene segment were excluded. In an earlier analysis of 587 of the donors, a V segment was called functional when productive rearrangements were above 56.7%, and segregating when the standard deviation between donors exceeded 5%. To diagnose cytomegalovirus status from the catalog of TCR beta chain sequences, a statistical classification framework was built. In a later analysis, TCR nucleotide sequences were compared against IMGT/GENE-DB human TR gene sequences so that V and J genes could be assigned. The TCRdist pipeline was used in a later analysis to assign CDR3 sequences and most-parsimonious VDJ recombination scenarios. In a later analysis, each TCR beta chain was defined by its CDR3 amino acid sequence together with its V-gene family, and reads lacking a unique V-gene family were excluded. As a way to deal with suspected cross-contamination and a sequencing artifact, a later analysis dropped more than 500 nucleotide sequences that were highly shared and had low generation probability. In a later analysis, a clonal expansion index for each public chain was calculated from normalized within-repertoire ranks of inferred template counts. A later analysis computed generation probabilities with a VDJ recombination model fitted to out-of-frame rearrangements, and checked the results against IGoR. A later analysis scored TCR-TCR, TCR-HLA and TCR-CMV co-occurrence with hypergeometric tests, applying a repertoire-size bias correction to TCR pairs. A later analysis estimated false discovery rates by permuting HLA or CMV assignments 20 times. In a later analysis, co-occurring TCRs were grouped using DBSCAN, and TCRdist sequence similarity was added for clustering within HLA-allele-positive subsets. For co-occurrence clustering, repertoires with fewer than 30,000 or more than 120,000 public chains were excluded, along with a handful of repertoires with anomalous nucleotide sharing. TCRdb took this table from immuneACCESS and kept in-frame rearrangements with V and J called. Such tables lack part of the clones; where checked against another copy, unresolved V genes explain under half of the gap, and the rest is unexplained. V, J and clone size derive from that table, while D and trimming were established from the DNA sequence. For this sample the table gives around 170,000 clones, of which 84% were detected only once. About 0.39% of the sample is held by the ten biggest clonotypes.

For this clone: The target of this receptor is not known. The sample holds no much larger clone one base away, and base qualities are not on file.

Source material: PBMCs. The chain couples TRBV30 to TRBJ2-3; a tentative D match to TRBD2 spans 5 bases. The clonotype was recovered from a boy aged 2 to 10 in good health and CMV-seronegative. The encoded CDR3 is CAWSTPRTSLDTDTQYF. The DNA sequence is given as TGTGCCTGGAGTACCCCCAGGACTTCCTTGGACACAGATACGCAGTATTTT.